Included here is one TCR beta chain sequence, with context. Its antigen remains unidentified. Base qualities were left out, and no much larger clone turns up one base away. This entry comes from a study of CD8 T cells in Susac syndrome (dated by TCRdb to about 2019). Describing the broader study: The study used repertoire sequencing to test whether antigen drove CD8+ T cell activation and differentiation in Susac syndrome. The study compared CD8+ T cell repertoire clonality among roughly 12 healthy donors, 14 Susac syndrome patients and around 16 multiple sclerosis patients. Results and caveats for the whole study, not just this receptor: The number of individuals in the TCR sequencing and HLA analysis was acknowledged as relatively small.

Unmatched junction bases come to 11, with V trimmed by 4 bases and J by 5 bases. In the germline V gene, CDR1 corresponds to MGHRA and CDR2 to YSYEKL. Counted from cysteine to phenylalanine, this CDR3 has 15 amino acids. Just the 45-base CDR3 DNA is kept, in frame starting at base 1. Peripheral blood CD8+ and CD4+ T cells from healthy donors, Susac syndrome patients and multiple sclerosis patients were profiled using high-throughput TCR beta sequencing. The healthy donors served as controls matched for age and sex. Bulk CD8+ and CD4+ T cells were purified by magnetic negative isolation, whereas CD8+ TEMRA cells were enriched by FACS. Blood was drawn into EDTA tubes, processed within 24 hours, and PBMCs were isolated by density gradient centrifugation. PBMCs intended for TCR sequencing were frozen in liquid nitrogen and were later thawed in a 37 degrees C water bath. Purity of sorted or isolated CD4+, CD8+ and CD8+ TEMRA cells was at least 90%.

RNA was extracted using the RNeasy kit, and roughly 0.5 to 1 microgram was reverse transcribed with random hexamers. TCR beta CDR3 regions were amplified with the immunoSEQ multiplex PCR assay covering 54 Vbeta and 13 Jbeta segments. Bias from PCR amplification was corrected by using a synthetic template baseline for primer optimization and for computational correction. Turning to the authors' computational methods: Reads were annotated to V, D and J genes according to IMGT and were analyzed with immunoSEQ Analyzer, with only productive sequences retained. Clonality was computed as one minus Shannon entropy normalized by log2 of the number of productive unique sequences. Public and private clones were assessed among the 100 most prevalent clones of each patient and control. Clones were defined as Susac-specific if absent from the healthy and MS cohorts, from more than 900 published viral clones and from other ImmuneACCESS disease sequences. TCRdb applied fastp at Q25 and MiXCR to the public reads, then kept only in-frame beta chains. Entries that share a CDR3 protein sequence are merged under the most common genes and DNA. The V and J calls shown here were made by TCRdb, not taken from the authors' results. The sample yields 100,000 or so distinct CDR3 sequences; 85% to 95% were counted once. In total, the top ten clones hold 0.12% of the sample.

The clonotype comes from a human donor in good health. The V and J segments used are TRBV4-1 and TRBJ2-7; 7 central nucleotides agree with TRBD2. Sequenced material: CD8+ T cells from PBMCs. The CDR3 here reads CASSLMGGSADEQYF. The DNA sequence is TGCGCCAGCAGCCTCATGGGCGGGAGCGCTGACGAGCAGTACTTC.